What follows are 31 T cell receptor beta chains derived from one specimen sequenced in a study of control samples from healthy donors and cancer patients. Repertoires were generated with immunoSEQ multiplex PCR, while TCRdb's copy carries only in-frame clones and drops some. The sample carries under 150,000 clones, roughly 87% recorded once. Specimen: blood. The receptors derive from a man between 35 and 55 years old in good health.

This chain joins TRBV20-1 and TRBJ2-1; D unresolved. This CDR3 spans 11 amino acids. The V gene's germline CDR1 is DFQATT and CDR2 SNEGSKA (reference sequence). Trimming pared 2 bases from V and 4 bases from J, leaving 3 bases between. CDR3 residues: CSARPYNEQFF. The CDR3 DNA follows: TGCAGTGCTAGACCATACAATGAGCAGTTCTTC.

The chain recombines TRBV10-1 with TRBJ2-1; 9 positions agree with TRBD2. Trimming at V came to 5 bases and at J to 3 bases, leaving 5 bases not matched to a gene. This CDR3 contains 15 residues. Germline loops: CDR1 WNHNN, CDR2 SYGVQD (reference sequence). The CDR3 nucleotides are TGCGCCAGCAGTCGACTAGCGGATAACTACAATGAGCAGTTCTTC. Residues: CASSRLADNYNEQFF.

The rearrangement joins TRBV11-3 to TRBJ2-1, with 9 nucleotides matching TRBD1. Trimming cost V 6 bases and J 6 bases; bases outside gene matches: 21. Per the germline V gene, CDR1 is SGHNT and CDR2 is YENEEA. The CDR3 is 19 amino acids. In nucleotides, the CDR3 is TGTGCCAGCAGGGCATTTGGGGGGTCGGGGACAGGGTTAGCCAATGAGCAGTTCTTC. This encodes CASRAFGGSGTGLANEQFF.

The sample holds many counts of this clone. The rearrangement uses TRBV11-2 and TRBJ2-7; D remains unclear. The CDR3 is 12 residues long. V gave up 5 bases and J gave up 3 bases, with 8 bases separating them. CDR1 and CDR2 from the germline V gene are SGHAT and FQNNGV. The CDR3 is CASSLDRYEQYF. CDR3 in DNA: TGTGCCAGCAGCCTGGACCGCTACGAGCAGTACTTC.

The CDR3 DNA sequence: TGTGCCAGCAGTTTGACAGGTTCCGAGCAGTACTTC. Translating it yields CASSLTGSEQYF. The chain links TRBV12-3 or TRBV12-4 to TRBJ2-7; D is possibly TRBD1 (6 bases). CDR3 length equals 12 residues. V lost 3 bases to trimming and J lost 6 bases, with 9 bases between them.

The chain carries TRBV7-2 and TRBJ1-2, with a possible D match to TRBD1 (6 bases). Trimming stripped 0 bases from V and 4 bases from J, with 12 bases between. The CDR3 length is 15 residues. Looked up from germline, CDR1 is SGHTA and CDR2 is FQGNSA. CDR3 region: CASSLAQGTSYGYTF. The CDR3 coding sequence is TGTGCCAGCAGCTTAGCGCAGGGGACGTCCTATGGCTACACCTTC.

The rearrangement uses TRBV19 and TRBJ2-2; D is unclear. In germline, CDR1 is LNHDA, CDR2 SQIVND (reference sequence). The V end was cut by 4 bases, the J end by 2 bases, with 11 bases between. This CDR3 is 15 amino acids long. DNA of the CDR3: TGTGCCAGTAGTACGATCGATAGCAACACCGGGGAGCTGTTTTTT. This encodes CASSTIDSNTGELFF.

This rearrangement joins TRBV29-1 to TRBJ2-5; possible D gene TRBD1, 6 bases. Germline-derived CDR1 and CDR2 are SQVTM and ANQGSEA. The CDR3 contains 15 residues. Trimming shortened V by 8 bases and J by 1 base, and 20 bases separated the two germline ends. The CDR3 DNA follows: TGCAGCTCCCGAAGGGGGATATCCTCCCAAGAGACCCAGTACTTC. The encoded protein is CSSRRGISSQETQYF.

The chain combines TRBV30 with TRBJ2-3; 9 positions agree with TRBD2. Trimming took 5 bases from V and 7 from J; bases not matched to a gene: 10. The CDR3 is made up of 14 amino acids. CDR1 is GTSNPN, CDR2 SVGIG, per germline (reference sequence). DNA for the CDR3: TGTGCCTGGTCACGGCGGGGGGGCGGAAATACGCAGTATTTT. It translates to CAWSRRGGGNTQYF.

V gene TRBV25-1 combines with J gene TRBJ2-1; 9 nucleotides align to TRBD1. The CDR3 loop spans 16 amino acids. Germline CDR1 reads MGHDK; CDR2 reads SYGVNS. The junction had 10 bases not matched to a gene; V was cut back by 6 bases and J by 4 bases. CDR3 nucleotide sequence: TGTGCCAGCAGCCTACTCCGGGACAGGGAATACAATGAGCAGTTCTTC. Its translation: CASSLLRDREYNEQFF.

This clone was recorded only once. The chain uses TRBV13 and TRBJ1-2, with TRBD1 identical over 7 bases. This CDR3 has 14 amino acids. Trimming cost V 5 bases and J 1 base; bases outside gene matches: 4. Germline V gene data show CDR1 as PRHDT and CDR2 as FYEKMQ (reference sequence). CDR3: CASSRDRSNYGYTF. The CDR3, as DNA: TGTGCCAGCAGCCGGGACAGAAGTAACTATGGCTACACCTTC.

This clone has more than one count but fewer than ten. This rearrangement joins TRBV2 to TRBJ1-2, with 9 bases lining up with TRBD1. Germline loops: CDR1 SNHLY, CDR2 FYNNEI. This CDR3 is built from 13 residues. V lost 6 bases, J lost 10 bases, and 9 bases stayed unmatched. CDR3 region: CASSGNRDRAYTF. Written as DNA, the CDR3 is TGTGCCAGCAGCGGAAACCGGGACAGGGCCTACACCTTC.

The rearrangement joins TRBV19 to TRBJ1-2, with 9 bases identical to TRBD1. V lost 7 bases to trimming and J lost 7 bases; unmatched junction nucleotides: 10. The germline CDR1 and CDR2 sequences are LNHDA and SQIVND (reference sequence). The CDR3 has 14 residues. For the CDR3, the DNA is TGTGCCAGTAACCCAACCGGGACAGGGATTGGCTACACCTTC. Its translation is CASNPTGTGIGYTF. The complete variable domain, with remaining parts taken from reference TRBV19 and TRBJ1-2, reads DGGITQSPKYLFRKEGQNVTLSCEQNLNHDAMYWYRQDPGQGLRLIYYSQIVNDFQKGDIAEGYSVSREKKESFPLTVTSAQKNPTAFYLCASNPTGTGIGYTFGSGTRLTVV.

This chain connects TRBV25-1 to TRBJ1-2; possible D gene TRBD1, 5 bases. CDR1 is MGHDK, CDR2 SYGVNS, per germline. CDR3 length equals 12 residues. V lost 3 bases and J 3 bases, leaving 5 bases between the germline ends. CDR3 in DNA: TGTGCCAGCAGTGAGGGACACTATGGCTACACCTTC. This gives the protein CASSEGHYGYTF.

The chain recombines TRBV30 with TRBJ2-7; TRBD1 might be the D (5 bases). Germline CDR1 is GTSNPN and CDR2 is SVGIG (reference sequence). The CDR3 runs 13 residues. Trimming shortened V by 5 bases and J by 2 bases, and 13 bases separated the two germline ends. CDR3 residues: CAWGAGKTYEQYF. In DNA, the CDR3 is TGTGCCTGGGGGGCAGGGAAAACCTACGAGCAGTACTTC.

This chain joins TRBV6-6 and TRBJ1-5, with TRBD1 matching over 9 bases. The V gene's germline CDR1 is MNHNY and CDR2 SVGAGI (reference sequence). CDR3 length: 15 residues. Germline trimming cut 2 bases from V and 5 bases from J; bases unmatched to any gene: 4. CDR3 protein: CASSYQGQGYQPQHF. As DNA, the CDR3 is TGTGCCAGCAGTTACCAGGGACAGGGTTATCAGCCCCAGCATTTT.

The CDR3 DNA reads as TGTGCCACCGCTCAGGGGGGTGAGGGCCCGGATGAGCAGTTCTTC. This encodes CATAQGGEGPDEQFF. The chain employs TRBV15 and TRBJ2-1, with D perhaps matching TRBD1 (7 bases). V gave up 8 bases and J gave up 8 bases, with 22 bases separating them. Germline V lookup: CDR1 LNHNV, CDR2 YYDKDF (reference sequence). The CDR3 runs 15 residues.

This clone appeared once. The chain recombines TRBV29-1 with TRBJ1-2, with 8 bases that match TRBD1. The CDR3 is 13 amino acids. CDR1 SQVTM and CDR2 ANQGSEA come from the germline V gene. J was trimmed by 8 bases and V by 4 bases; bases with no gene match: 9. This CDR3 is CSVGVDRGGGYTF. The CDR3 DNA is TGCAGCGTTGGGGTCGACAGGGGAGGAGGCTACACCTTC.

The rearrangement joins TRBV24-1 to TRBJ2-3, with D possibly TRBD1 on 5 matching bases. Per germline, CDR1 KGHDR and CDR2 SFDVKD. This CDR3 has 17 residues. The germline V and J ends were trimmed by 1 base and 2 bases, with 15 bases remaining between them. The CDR3 DNA reads as TGTGCCACCAGTGATTTTGGGGCTGGCGGACACACAGATACGCAGTATTTT. Protein: CATSDFGAGGHTDTQYF.

This sequence joins TRBV4-1 and TRBJ2-6; D remains ambiguous. The CDR3 has 15 amino acids. The germline V gene encodes CDR1 MGHRA and CDR2 YSYEKL. V was shortened by 4 bases and J by 1 base, with 8 bases between the two germline ends. This CDR3 is CASSLGESGANVLTF. CDR3 sequence (DNA): TGCGCCAGCAGCCTGGGTGAGTCTGGGGCCAACGTCCTGACTTTC.

The rearrangement uses TRBV5-1 and TRBJ1-4; D possibly corresponds to TRBD1 (6 bases). Germline values: CDR1 SGHRS, CDR2 YFSETQ. The CDR3 is made up of 13 amino acids. V dropped 4 bases and J dropped 7 bases, with 11 bases sitting between them. CDR3 in DNA: TGCGCCAGCAGCCCCGGAGGGGGTGAAAAACTGTTTTTT. This gives the protein CASSPGGGEKLFF.

The chain carries TRBV25-1 and TRBJ2-5; possibly TRBD1 for D (6 bases). CDR1 is MGHDK, CDR2 SYGVNS, per germline. The CDR3 covers 13 residues. Trimming took 6 bases from V and 1 from J, leaving 9 bases between them. As DNA, the CDR3 is TGTGCCAGCAGCTCAGGGGCCCAAGAGACCCAGTACTTC. Translated: CASSSGAQETQYF. The variable domain in full, with the rest retrieved from reference TRBV25-1 and TRBJ2-5, is EADIYQTPRYLVIGTGKKITLECSQTMGHDKMYWYQQDPGMELHLIHYSYGVNSTEKGDLSSESTVSRIRTEHFPLTLESARPSHTSQYLCASSSGAQETQYFGPGTRLLVL.

This chain connects TRBV7-8 to TRBJ2-7, with D uncertain. CDR3 length: 14 residues. V lost 1 base, J lost 2 bases, and 9 bases lay in between. Germline V lookup: CDR1 SGHVS, CDR2 FQNEAQ. The CDR3 region has the DNA TGTGCCAGCAGCTTAGGAAGGGCACCCTACGAGCAGTACTTC. Translating it yields CASSLGRAPYEQYF. Filled out from reference TRBV7-8 and TRBJ2-7, the complete variable domain reads GAGVSQSPRYKVAKRGQDVALRCDPISGHVSLFWYQQALGQGPEFLTYFQNEAQLDKSGLPSDRFFAERPEGSVSTLKIQRTQQEDSAVYLCASSLGRAPYEQYFGPGTRLTVT.

The chain joins TRBV11-2 to TRBJ2-1; 14 bases fit TRBD2. In germline, CDR1 is SGHAT, CDR2 FQNNGV. The J segment lost 1 base and the V segment lost 8 bases, leaving 1 base of the junction unmatched. The CDR3 spans 15 residues. The chain's CDR3 is CASGLAGGSYNEQFF. DNA for the CDR3: TGTGCCAGCGGACTAGCGGGGGGTTCCTACAATGAGCAGTTCTTC.

The rearrangement joins TRBV12-5 to TRBJ2-6; no reliable D call. CDR1 and CDR2 from the germline V gene are LGHNT and FRNRAP. This CDR3 has 17 amino acids. V was clipped by 6 bases and J by 3 bases, with 18 bases between them. CDR3 sequence: CASGALSPPSGANVLTF. The CDR3 DNA reads as TGTGCTAGTGGGGCGCTTTCACCGCCTAGTGGGGCCAACGTCCTGACTTTC. Full variable domain (rest looked up from reference TRBV12-5 and TRBJ2-6): DARVTQTPRHKVTEMGQEVTMRCQPILGHNTVFWYRQTMMQGLELLAYFRNRAPLDDSGMPKDRFSAEMPDATLATLKIQPSEPRDSAVYFCASGALSPPSGANVLTFGAGSRLTVL.

This chain links TRBV7-3 with TRBJ2-3; 7 bases map to TRBD2. CDR1 is SGHTA and CDR2 is FQGTGA in the germline V gene. J lost 1 base, V lost 1 base, and 2 bases had no gene match. The CDR3 contains 15 residues. CDR3 in DNA: TGTGCCAGCAGCTTAAGGGGAGGGGGCACAGATACGCAGTATTTT. This encodes CASSLRGGGTDTQYF.

The chain has TRBV24-1 and TRBJ1-5; no clear D. CDR3 length: 12 amino acids. Trimming left V 3 bases short and J 8 bases short, with 7 bases between. Germline loops: CDR1 KGHDR, CDR2 SFDVKD. The CDR3 spells CATSDIGEPQHF. The DNA for the CDR3 is TGTGCCACCAGTGATATCGGTGAGCCCCAGCATTTT.

The rearrangement links TRBV15 to TRBJ2-2, with D possibly TRBD2 on 5 matching bases. The CDR3 totals 15 residues. The germline V gene has CDR1 LNHNV and CDR2 YYDKDF (reference sequence). V was trimmed by 1 base and J by 6 bases, leaving 12 bases between them. CDR3 DNA sequence: TGTGCCACCAGCAGAGCGGACTTCTACGCCGGGGAGCTGTTTTTT. Amino acids: CATSRADFYAGELFF.

On this clone: One junction end does not reproduce the germline sequence, and a read error may be involved. The chain is built from TRBV6-2 or TRBV6-3 and TRBJ1-1; no clear D. Germline V gene data show CDR1 as MNHEY and CDR2 as SVGEGT. This CDR3 is 15 amino acids long. CDR3 sequence reads: CASSYLSLFNTEASF. Written as DNA, the CDR3 is TGTGCCAGCAGTTACCTGTCCCTTTTTAACACTGAAGCTTCCTTT.

This chain uses TRBV6-6 with TRBJ1-1, with D unresolved. The CDR3 totals 14 residues. Trimming cost V 8 bases and J 7 bases, with 20 bases left between them. Germline CDR1 is MNHNY and CDR2 is SVGAGI (reference sequence). The CDR3 nucleotides read TGTGCCAGCGATTTTTCATATCTAGGAGTTGAAGCTTTCTTT. It yields the protein CASDFSYLGVEAFF.

The chain combines TRBV5-4 with TRBJ1-1; no reliable D call. Trimming left V 1 base short and J 4 bases short, with 5 bases between. Per germline, CDR1 SGHNT and CDR2 YYREEE (reference sequence). The CDR3 sequence is 12 residues long. Here the CDR3 reads CASSLSGTEAFF. The CDR3 DNA is TGTGCCAGCAGCTTGTCCGGCACTGAAGCTTTCTTT.